This is a list of T cell receptor beta chains from one sample in a study of vaccination and CD4 T cells after COVID-19. Their target antigens are unknown. TCRdb fed the PCR reads into MiXCR, producing one record per CDR3 protein. The sample consists of approximately 19,000 distinct CDR3 sequences, around two fifths of them appearing once. The material sequenced was CD4+ T cells from blood, cultured in vitro, taken after SARS-CoV-2 vaccination. All receptors derive from a human donor who had recovered from COVID-19. The CDR3 runs from the conserved cysteine through the conserved F or W. A D gene is named only where the DNA matches it firmly. For some rows the clone size is stated as once, few or many, or as a class when expanded; others skip it.

D,size,J,V,DNA,CDR3
TRBD1,.,TRBJ1-2,TRBV20-1,TGCAGTGCTAGAGATATATTGGGACAGGGGAAGGGTAGAGATGGCTACACCTTC,CSARDILGQGKGRDGYTF
TRBD1,.,TRBJ1-5,TRBV7-9,TGTGCCAGCAGCCAGGGACAGGTCAATCAGCCCCAGCATTTT,CASSQGQVNQPQHF
.,.,TRBJ1-4,TRBV20-1,TGCAGTGCTAAAGGGGGGAGGCAAAAACTGTTTTTT,CSAKGGRQKLFF
TRBD1,once,TRBJ1-2,TRBV11-3,TGTGCCAGCAGCTTGGATCAACAGGGGAACACCTTC,CASSLDQQGNTF
.,.,TRBJ1-2,TRBV10-3,TGTGCCATCAGTGAGAACAGTCGGTATGGCTACACCTTC,CAISENSRYGYTF
.,.,TRBJ2-3,TRBV5-5,TGTGCCAGCAGCTTGGACGGAACTAGCACAGATACGCAGTATTTT,CASSLDGTSTDTQYF
TRBD1,.,TRBJ1-2,TRBV29-1,TGCAGCGTGGGGGACAGCAACTATGGCTACACCTTC,CSVGDSNYGYTF
TRBD1,few,TRBJ1-5,TRBV27,TGTGCCAGCAGTTTAAGACAGGGGATCAATCAGCCCCAGCATTTT,CASSLRQGINQPQHF
TRBD2,.,TRBJ2-3,TRBV6-5,TGTGCCAGCAGTTACTCGAGCCGCTTAGCGGGAGTCCCAGATACGCAGTATTTT,CASSYSSRLAGVPDTQYF
.,.,TRBJ2-7,TRBV11-2,TGTGCCAGCGAAAGGGGCAGGAGCCTTTCCGAGCAGTACTTC,CASERGRSLSEQYF
TRBD1,.,TRBJ2-1,TRBV24-1,TGTGCCACCAGTGAGACAGGGTACAATGAGCAGTTCTTC,CATSETGYNEQFF
.,.,TRBJ2-7,TRBV20-1,TGCAGTGCTAGGGGGCACTACGAGCAGTACTTC,CSARGHYEQYF
TRBD1,few,TRBJ1-5,TRBV19,TGTGCCAGTAGTAGACAGGGGGCCAGCAATCAGCCCCAGCATTTT,CASSRQGASNQPQHF
.,few,TRBJ1-1,TRBV7-8,TGTGCCAGCAACTCGAGACGGGAGTCGAACACTGAAGCTTTCTTT,CASNSRRESNTEAFF
.,few,TRBJ1-2,TRBV2,TGTGCCAGCAGCCTTGAGAGTCGTGCCTATGGCTACACCTTC,CASSLESRAYGYTF
.,once,TRBJ2-3,TRBV10-1,TGCGCCAGCAGTGAGGGTTGGGATACGCAGTATTTT,CASSEGWDTQYF
.,.,TRBJ2-3,TRBV6-1,TGTGCCAGCACGCACCTCGGGGAAGGCACAGATACGCAGTATTTT,CASTHLGEGTDTQYF
.,few,TRBJ1-2,TRBV28,TGTGCCAGCACTTCGCAGGGCTATGGCTACACCTTC,CASTSQGYGYTF
.,.,TRBJ1-6,TRBV7-2,TGTGCCAGCAGCTTAGGGGCAGGGTTGAGTTCACCCCTCCACTTT,CASSLGAGLSSPLHF
TRBD1,few,TRBJ1-2,TRBV7-2,TGTGCCAGCAGCCCGCCGGACAGGGGGGGCTATGGCTACACCTTC,CASSPPDRGGYGYTF
.,.,TRBJ1-5,TRBV6-2/TRBV6-3,TGTGCCAGCAGTTACTCGACGAGGGGCCGCAATCAGCCCCAGCATTTT,CASSYSTRGRNQPQHF
TRBD2,.,TRBJ2-3,TRBV20-1,TGCAGTGCTAGTAGGGGAGCGGGAGCGACAGATACGCAGTATTTT,CSASRGAGATDTQYF
.,.,TRBJ1-1,TRBV19,TGTGCCAGTAGCCTCGCGGAGGACACTGAAGCTTTCTTT,CASSLAEDTEAFF
TRBD1,few,TRBJ1-5,TRBV2,TGTGCCAGCGGGGGACAGGGCAATCAGCCCCAGCATTTT,CASGGQGNQPQHF
.,.,TRBJ2-1,TRBV12-3/TRBV12-4,TGTGCCAGCACCTTGGGTGGGTTGCATGAGCAGTTCTTC,CASTLGGLHEQFF
.,.,TRBJ1-2,TRBV27,TGTGCCAGCAGTTTGCTGGGGGCCACTGATGGCTACACCTTC,CASSLLGATDGYTF
TRBD1,.,TRBJ1-5,TRBV28,TGTGCCAGCAGCACTACAGGGGGGCTATCCAATCAGCCCCAGCATTTT,CASSTTGGLSNQPQHF
TRBD2,.,TRBJ2-2,TRBV7-9,TGTGCCAGCAGCCCCCGACTAGCTGAGAACACCGGGGAGCTGTTTTTT,CASSPRLAENTGELFF
TRBD1,.,TRBJ2-5,TRBV15,TGTGCCACCAGCAAGTGGGACAGGGGGACAGAGACCCAGTACTTC,CATSKWDRGTETQYF
TRBD1,.,TRBJ1-5,TRBV7-3,TGTGCCAGCAGCCACATTACAGGGACAGGGCTCCAGCCCCAGCATTTT,CASSHITGTGLQPQHF
.,few,TRBJ2-1,TRBV7-2,TGTGCCAGCAGCATCCGGGACCCACGTAGAGATGAGCAGTTCTTC,CASSIRDPRRDEQFF
.,large,TRBJ1-5,TRBV27,TGTGCCAGCAGTTTCAGCGCGGCAAGCAATCAGCCCCAGCATTTT,CASSFSAASNQPQHF
TRBD1,few,TRBJ1-5,TRBV7-9,TGTGCCAGCAGCTTTCTCTCAGGGACAGGGGAAAGACAGCCCCAGCATTTT,CASSFLSGTGERQPQHF
.,once,TRBJ2-7,TRBV10-1,TGCGCCAGCAGGGGGCGTATTTGGGACACCTACGAGCAGTACTTC,CASRGRIWDTYEQYF
.,.,TRBJ1-2,TRBV30,TGTGCCTGGAGTGTACCAGGCGCGGGGGGTGGCTACACCTTC,CAWSVPGAGGGYTF
.,.,TRBJ1-6,TRBV25-1,TGTGCCAGCAGTGATGCGAGGGGGGAGAATTCACCCCTCCACTTT,CASSDARGENSPLHF
TRBD2,few,TRBJ2-5,TRBV10-3,TGTGCCATCAGTTCAGGCCTCTCGGGACTAGCGGGATCTCAGAGAGAGACCCAGTACTTC,CAISSGLSGLAGSQRETQYF
TRBD2,.,TRBJ2-3,TRBV7-2,TGTGCCAGCAGCTTAGTCCGCGGGGGGCAGGATACGCAGTATTTT,CASSLVRGGQDTQYF
.,.,TRBJ1-1,TRBV6-1,TGTGCCAGCCCCAAAGGGGTGAACACTGAAGCTTTCTTT,CASPKGVNTEAFF
TRBD1,once,TRBJ1-5,TRBV2,TGTGCCAGCAGCCGAATGGGACAGCTCTATAGCAATCAGCCCCAGCATTTT,CASSRMGQLYSNQPQHF
.,few,TRBJ2-2,TRBV7-2,TGTGCCAGCAGCTTAGCGACTATGGGGGAGCTGTTTTTT,CASSLATMGELFF